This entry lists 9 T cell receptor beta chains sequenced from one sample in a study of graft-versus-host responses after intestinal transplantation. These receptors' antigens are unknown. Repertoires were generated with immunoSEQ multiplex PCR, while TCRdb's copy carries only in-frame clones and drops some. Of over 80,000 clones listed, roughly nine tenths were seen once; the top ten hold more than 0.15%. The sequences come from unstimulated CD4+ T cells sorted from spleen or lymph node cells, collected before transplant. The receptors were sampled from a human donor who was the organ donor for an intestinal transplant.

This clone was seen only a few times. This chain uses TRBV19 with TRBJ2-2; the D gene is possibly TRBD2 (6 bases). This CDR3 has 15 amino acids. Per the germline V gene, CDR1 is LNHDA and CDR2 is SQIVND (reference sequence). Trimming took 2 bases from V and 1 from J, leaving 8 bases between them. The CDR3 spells CASSILGGNTGELFF. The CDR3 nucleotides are TGTGCCAGTAGTATATTGGGGGGGAACACCGGGGAGCTGTTTTTT.

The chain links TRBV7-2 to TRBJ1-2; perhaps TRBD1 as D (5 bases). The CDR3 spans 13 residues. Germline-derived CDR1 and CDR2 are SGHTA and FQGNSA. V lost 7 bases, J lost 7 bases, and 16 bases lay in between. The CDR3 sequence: CASTGTQGFGYTF. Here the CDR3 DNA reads TGTGCCAGCACCGGAACCCAGGGTTTTGGCTACACCTTC.

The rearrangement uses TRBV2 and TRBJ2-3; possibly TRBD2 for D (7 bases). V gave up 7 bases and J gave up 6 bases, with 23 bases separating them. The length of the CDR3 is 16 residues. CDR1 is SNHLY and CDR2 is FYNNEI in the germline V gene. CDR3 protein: CASNGQRGFLRDTQYF. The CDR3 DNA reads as TGTGCCAGCAACGGACAGCGGGGATTCCTAAGGGATACGCAGTATTTT.

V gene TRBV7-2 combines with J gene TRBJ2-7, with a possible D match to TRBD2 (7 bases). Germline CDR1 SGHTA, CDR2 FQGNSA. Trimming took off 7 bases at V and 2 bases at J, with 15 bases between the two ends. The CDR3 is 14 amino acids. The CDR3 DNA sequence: TGTGCCAGCACCGTCGAGGGGGGGCCCTACGAGCAGTACTTC. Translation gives CASTVEGGPYEQYF.

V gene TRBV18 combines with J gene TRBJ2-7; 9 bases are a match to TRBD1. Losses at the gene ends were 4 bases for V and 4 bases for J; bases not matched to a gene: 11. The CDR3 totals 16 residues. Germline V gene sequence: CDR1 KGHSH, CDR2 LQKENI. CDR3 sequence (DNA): TGTGCCAGCTCACAGGGTGCTACAGGGGGCGAGTACGAGCAGTACTTC. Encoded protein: CASSQGATGGEYEQYF.

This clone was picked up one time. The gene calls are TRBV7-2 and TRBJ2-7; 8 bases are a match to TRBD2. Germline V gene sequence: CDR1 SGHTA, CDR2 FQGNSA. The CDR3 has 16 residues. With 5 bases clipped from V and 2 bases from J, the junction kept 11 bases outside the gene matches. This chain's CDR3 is CASSLHGGAQTYEQYF. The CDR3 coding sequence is TGTGCCAGCAGCCTGCACGGGGGGGCCCAAACCTACGAGCAGTACTTC.

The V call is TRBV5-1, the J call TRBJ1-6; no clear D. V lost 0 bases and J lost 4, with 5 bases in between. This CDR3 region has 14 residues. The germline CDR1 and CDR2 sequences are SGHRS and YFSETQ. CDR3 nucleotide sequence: TGCGCCAGCAGCTTGGGACAATATAATTCACCCCTCCACTTT. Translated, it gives CASSLGQYNSPLHF. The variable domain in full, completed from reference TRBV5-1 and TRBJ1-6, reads KAGVTQTPRYLIKTRGQQVTLSCSPISGHRSVSWYQQTPGQGLQFLFEYFSETQRNKGNFPGRFSGRQFSNSRSEMNVSTLELGDSALYLCASSLGQYNSPLHFGNGTRLTVT.

In DNA form, the CDR3 reads TGTGCCAGCCAGCGGCAGGTTAACTATGGCTACACCTTC. Residues: CASQRQVNYGYTF. The chain carries TRBV5-6 and TRBJ1-2, with D unclear. The germline V and J ends were trimmed by 7 bases and 1 base, with 11 bases remaining between them. The CDR3 runs to 13 residues. Per germline, CDR1 SGHDT and CDR2 YYEEEE.

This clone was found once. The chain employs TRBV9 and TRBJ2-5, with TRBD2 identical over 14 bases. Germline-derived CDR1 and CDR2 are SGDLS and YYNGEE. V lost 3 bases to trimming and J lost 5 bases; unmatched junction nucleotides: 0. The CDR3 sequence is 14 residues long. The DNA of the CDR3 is TGTGCCAGCAGCGGGACTAGCGGGGGGGAGACCCAGTACTTC. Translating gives CASSGTSGGETQYF.